This TCR beta chain was identified during a study of identical twins. Template switching introduced a universal primer site, and the cDNA bore unique molecular identifiers. Each CDR3 protein is one row after TCRdb ran MiXCR on the 5' RACE reads. The table has around 240,000 distinct CDR3 sequences, roughly 7% seen once. This clonotype has more than one count but fewer than ten. Germline values: CDR1 LNHDA, CDR2 SQIVND (reference sequence). This CDR3 comprises 16 residues. The V and J ends lost 4 bases and 4 bases, in that order; junction bases with no gene match: 8. Everyone who gave samples was a healthy Caucasian. This sample was shared with a second study, whose subject was yellow fever vaccine responses in identical twins.

This chain joins TRBV19 and TRBJ2-2; 8 positions match TRBD1. The source material was memory (CD45RO+) T cells sorted from blood. This TCR derives from a young woman in good health. The chain's CDR3 is CASSNYRTGPTGELFF. CDR3 sequence (DNA): TGTGCCAGTAGTAATTATAGGACAGGGCCCACCGGGGAGCTGTTTTTT.